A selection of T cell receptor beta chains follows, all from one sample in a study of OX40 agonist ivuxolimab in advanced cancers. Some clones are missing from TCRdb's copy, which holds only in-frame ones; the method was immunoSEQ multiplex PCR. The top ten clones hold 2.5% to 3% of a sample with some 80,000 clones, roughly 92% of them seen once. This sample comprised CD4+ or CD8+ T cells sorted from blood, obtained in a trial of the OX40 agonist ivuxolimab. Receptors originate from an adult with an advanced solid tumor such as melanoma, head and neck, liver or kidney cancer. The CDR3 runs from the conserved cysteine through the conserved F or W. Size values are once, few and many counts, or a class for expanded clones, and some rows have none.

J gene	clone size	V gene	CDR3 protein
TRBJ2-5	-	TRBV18	CASSPEVGAETQYF
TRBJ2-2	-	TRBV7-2	CASSRQGTANTGELFF
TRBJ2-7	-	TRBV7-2	CASSRAGLTYEQYF
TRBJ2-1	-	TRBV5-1	CASRPAFNEEQFF
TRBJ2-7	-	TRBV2	CATLEKTGKAYEQYF
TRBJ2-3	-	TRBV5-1	CASRGRGADTQYF
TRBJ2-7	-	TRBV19	CASSILAGDYEQYF
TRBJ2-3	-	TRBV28	CASSWGTSGTSRTDTQYF
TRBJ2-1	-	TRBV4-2	CASSQEVGGRGLSSYNEQFF
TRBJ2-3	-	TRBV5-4	CASSPPGTSGGADTQYF
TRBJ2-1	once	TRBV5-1	CASSGSGTVTYNEQFF
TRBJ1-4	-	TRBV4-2	CASSQDERGQNEKLFF
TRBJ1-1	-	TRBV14	CASSPQLNTEAFF
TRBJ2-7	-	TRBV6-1	CASSESGTGGHPYF
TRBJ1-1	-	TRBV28	CASSLSTEAFF
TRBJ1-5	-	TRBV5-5	CASSTTGGYNQPQHF
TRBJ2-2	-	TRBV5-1	CASRISPGGGNTGELFF
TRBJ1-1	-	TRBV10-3	CAISPLRGSEAFF
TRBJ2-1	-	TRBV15	CATSESGTYNEQFF
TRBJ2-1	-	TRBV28	CASSPVFSSSRRRTSGKRTEQFF